Sequencing of this TCR beta chain was carried out in a study of T cell responses to AZD1222 COVID-19 vaccine. Profiling relied on immunoSEQ multiplex PCR, and the TCRdb table lists in-frame clones only, not all of them. The table includes more than 150,000 clones, more than 80% detected once. Broader study findings: Seropositive at baseline were only a handful of AZD1222 recipients.

On this clone: The antigen remains unidentified.

The CDR3 has 15 residues. Germline V gene data show CDR1 as LNHDA and CDR2 as SQIVND (reference sequence). The V segment lost 7 bases and the J segment 2 bases; nucleotides outside the gene matches: 8. The chain links TRBV19 to TRBJ1-2; 9 positions match TRBD1. The receptor's source is an adult in good health. The source material was peripheral blood, sampled on day 0 of AZD1222 vaccination. The CDR3 region is CASTSPGTGNYGYTF. The CDR3 DNA sequence: TGTGCCAGTACAAGTCCCGGGACAGGGAACTATGGCTACACCTTC.